What follows are 5 T cell receptor beta chains derived from one specimen sequenced in a study of blood T cell repertoires in COVID-19. Profiled with immunoSEQ multiplex PCR; TCRdb holds only in-frame clones, not every one. The table has 170,000 or so clones, about 83% seen once. Sequencing was done on a sample of peripheral blood. The receptors shown here come from a human donor in a cohort sampled during active COVID-19.

The genes are TRBV4-1 and TRBJ1-5; tentative D call: TRBD1 (5 bases). The CDR3 totals 16 residues. With 0 bases removed from V and 8 bases from J, the gap between germline ends came to 17 bases. Per the germline V gene, CDR1 is MGHRA and CDR2 is YSYEKL. CDR3 sequence (DNA): TGCGCCAGCAGCCAAGATGGGCGGGCCCGGGGGGAGCCCCAGCATTTT. Its protein product is CASSQDGRARGEPQHF.

The rearrangement uses TRBV29-1 and TRBJ2-7; D is possibly TRBD1 (6 bases). The CDR3 consists of 15 residues. Per the germline V gene, CDR1 is SQVTM and CDR2 is ANQGSEA. V was shortened by 1 base and J by 3 bases, with 16 bases between the two germline ends. The CDR3 DNA is TGCAGCGTTGAAGGGGTAGGTTCAGGGGACTACGAGCAGTACTTC. Its translation is CSVEGVGSGDYEQYF.

The chain carries TRBV7-2 and TRBJ1-3, with D unresolved. The CDR3 contains 14 residues. Germline CDR1 reads SGHTA; CDR2 reads FQGNSA. Trimming took off 1 base at V and 3 bases at J, with 7 bases between the two ends. The DNA of the CDR3 is TGTGCCAGCAGCTTAGACTCCATTGGAAACACCATATATTTT. This sequence encodes CASSLDSIGNTIYF.

The chain recombines TRBV18 with TRBJ2-5; D gene ambiguous. Germline values: CDR1 KGHSH, CDR2 LQKENI. The CDR3 is 13 residues long. Trimming removed 3 bases from V and 2 bases from J, with 7 bases in between. CDR3 in amino acids: CASSPLPQETQYF. DNA of the CDR3: TGTGCCAGCTCACCTCTCCCTCAAGAGACCCAGTACTTC.

The chain has TRBV10-3 and TRBJ2-7; D is unresolved. Trimming cost V 5 bases and J 7 bases, with 9 bases left between them. Germline V gene data show CDR1 as ENHRY and CDR2 as SYGVKD. The CDR3 totals 11 residues. Here the CDR3 reads CAISMVGEQYF. The CDR3 nucleotides are TGTGCCATCAGTATGGTCGGGGAGCAGTACTTC.